This TCR beta chain was captured in a study of OX40 agonist ivuxolimab in advanced cancers. As for the study in general: Hepatocellular carcinoma, melanoma, renal cell or head and neck cancer affected the dose-escalation patients.

Method: immunoSEQ multiplex PCR; TCRdb's copy keeps in-frame clones and lacks some. The sample holds fewer than 85,000 clones; 88% are singletons and the top ten take over 0.75%. This CDR3 region has 15 residues. The germline CDR1 and CDR2 sequences are KGHSH and LQKENI. Trimming took off 1 base at V and 4 bases at J, with 12 bases between the two ends. Here the sequenced sample was CD4+ or CD8+ T cells sorted from blood, taken in a trial of the OX40 agonist ivuxolimab. This sequence originates from an adult with an advanced solid tumor such as melanoma, head and neck, liver or kidney cancer. This sequence joins TRBV18 and TRBJ2-3, with D possibly being TRBD1 (6 bases). The CDR3, as DNA: TGTGCCAGCTCACCACTACAGGGTGGGTCAGATACGCAGTATTTT. Translation: CASSPLQGGSDTQYF.